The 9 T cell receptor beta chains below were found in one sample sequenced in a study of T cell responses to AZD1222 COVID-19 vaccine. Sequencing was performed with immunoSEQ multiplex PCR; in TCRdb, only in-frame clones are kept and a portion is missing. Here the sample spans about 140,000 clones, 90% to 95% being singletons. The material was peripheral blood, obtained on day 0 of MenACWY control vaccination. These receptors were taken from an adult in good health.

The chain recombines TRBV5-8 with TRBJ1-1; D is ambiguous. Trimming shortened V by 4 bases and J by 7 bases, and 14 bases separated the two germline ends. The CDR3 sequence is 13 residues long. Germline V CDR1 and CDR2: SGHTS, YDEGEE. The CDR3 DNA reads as TGTGCCAGCAGCCATGACCGGGTAGTTGAAGCTTTCTTT. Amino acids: CASSHDRVVEAFF.

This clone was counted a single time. The CDR3 nucleotides are TGTGCCAGCAGCTTAGAATTCTACGAGCAGTACTTC. Protein: CASSLEFYEQYF. The chain has TRBV7-9 and TRBJ2-7; D is ambiguous. The length of the CDR3 is 12 residues. The V and J ends lost 1 base and 3 bases respectively, with 4 bases between them. From germline, CDR1 is SEHNR and CDR2 FQNEAQ (reference sequence).

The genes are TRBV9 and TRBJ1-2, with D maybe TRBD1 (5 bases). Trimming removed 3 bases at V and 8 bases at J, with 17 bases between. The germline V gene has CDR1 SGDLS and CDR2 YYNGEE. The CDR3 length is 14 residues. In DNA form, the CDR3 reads TGTGCCAGCAGCGCCGGGACCGGCCCTAGGGGCTACACCTTC. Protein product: CASSAGTGPRGYTF.

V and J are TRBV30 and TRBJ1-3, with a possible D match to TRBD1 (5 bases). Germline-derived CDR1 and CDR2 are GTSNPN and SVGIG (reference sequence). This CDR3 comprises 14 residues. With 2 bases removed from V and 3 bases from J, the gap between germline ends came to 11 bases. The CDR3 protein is CAWSSGGGGNTIYF. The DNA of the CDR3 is TGTGCCTGGAGTTCGGGGGGAGGTGGAAACACCATATATTTT.

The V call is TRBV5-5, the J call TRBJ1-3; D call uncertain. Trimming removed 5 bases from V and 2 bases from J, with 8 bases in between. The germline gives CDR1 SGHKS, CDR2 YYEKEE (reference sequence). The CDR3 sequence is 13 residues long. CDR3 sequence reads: CASSEEAGNTIYF. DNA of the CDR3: TGTGCCAGCAGTGAGGAGGCTGGAAACACCATATATTTT.

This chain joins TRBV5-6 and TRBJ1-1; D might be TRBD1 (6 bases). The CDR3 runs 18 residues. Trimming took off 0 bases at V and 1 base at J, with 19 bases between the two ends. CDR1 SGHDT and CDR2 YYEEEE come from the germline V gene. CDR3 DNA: TGTGCCAGCAGCTTGGCCTATGGACGGGGGCGGAGGAACACTGAAGCTTTCTTT. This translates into CASSLAYGRGRRNTEAFF.

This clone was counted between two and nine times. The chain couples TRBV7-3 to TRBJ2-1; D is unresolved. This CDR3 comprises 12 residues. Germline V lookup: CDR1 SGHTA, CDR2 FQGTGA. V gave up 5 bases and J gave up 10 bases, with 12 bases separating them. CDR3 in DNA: TGTGCCAGCAGCCCGGAAGATGGAGAGCAGTTCTTC. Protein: CASSPEDGEQFF.

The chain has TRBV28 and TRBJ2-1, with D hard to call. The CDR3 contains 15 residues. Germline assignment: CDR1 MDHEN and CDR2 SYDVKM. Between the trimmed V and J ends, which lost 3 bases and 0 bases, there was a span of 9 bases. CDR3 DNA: TGTGCCAGCAGTTTGACGGATATCTCCTACAATGAGCAGTTCTTC. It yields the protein CASSLTDISYNEQFF.

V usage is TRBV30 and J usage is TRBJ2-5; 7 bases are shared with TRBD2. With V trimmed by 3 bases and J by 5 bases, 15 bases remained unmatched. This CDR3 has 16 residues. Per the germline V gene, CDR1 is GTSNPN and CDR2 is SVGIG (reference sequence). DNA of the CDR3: TGTGCCTGGAGAGTGGCTAGCGGTTGGAGAGGGGAGACCCAGTACTTC. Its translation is CAWRVASGWRGETQYF.